The next 6 T cell receptor beta chains were all read from a single sample in a study of T cell changes during pregnancy in multiple sclerosis. TCRdb keeps only in-frame clones here, not all; method: immunoSEQ multiplex PCR. Among around 57,000 clones, 80% to 90% were seen once, and the ten largest hold roughly 2.5%. The sequencing here drew on peripheral blood, taken in the first trimester of pregnancy. These receptors all stem from a female donor with multiple sclerosis, enrolled in a pregnancy study.

This clone was counted once. The gene calls are TRBV6-1 and TRBJ2-3; D is perhaps TRBD1 (5 bases). V lost 5 bases to trimming and J lost 2 bases, with 14 bases between them. This CDR3 is built from 15 residues. The germline gives CDR1 MNHNS, CDR2 SASEGT. CDR3 bases: TGTGCCAGCAGTATACGGCAGGGTAACACAGATACGCAGTATTTT. Protein: CASSIRQGNTDTQYF.

The chain is built from TRBV2 and TRBJ1-4, with 8 bases matching TRBD1. The V gene end was trimmed by 5 bases and the J gene end by 5 bases; junction bases not matched to a gene: 7. CDR1 and CDR2 (germline): SNHLY, FYNNEI. The CDR3 runs 15 residues. The CDR3, as DNA: TGTGCCAGCAGTTACACAGGGGGAACAAATGAAAAACTGTTTTTT. Protein sequence: CASSYTGGTNEKLFF.

J is TRBJ2-7 and V is TRBV5-6; 10 nucleotides line up with TRBD1. CDR1 and CDR2 (germline): SGHDT, YYEEEE. V trimming: 4 bases; J trimming: 4 bases; junction bases outside the gene matches: 5. The CDR3 loop spans 14 amino acids. CDR3 bases: TGTGCCAGCAGCACGGACAGGGGGAAATACGAGCAGTACTTC. It translates to CASSTDRGKYEQYF.

The chain employs TRBV19 and TRBJ2-7; the match to TRBD1 covers 8 bases. CDR1 and CDR2 (germline): LNHDA, SQIVND (reference sequence). The CDR3 extends over 15 amino acids. The J segment lost 0 bases and the V segment lost 4 bases, leaving 5 bases of the junction unmatched. Here the CDR3 reads CASSRTGRSSYEQYF. CDR3 in DNA: TGTGCCAGTAGTAGGACAGGGAGGAGCTCCTACGAGCAGTACTTC.

The genes are TRBV10-3 and TRBJ1-2; 8 positions match TRBD1. The germline CDR1 and CDR2 sequences are ENHRY and SYGVKD. V shed 2 bases, J shed 0 bases, and the junction held 8 bases outside the gene matches. The CDR3 sequence is 17 residues long. CDR3 in amino acids: CAISEPKTGVANYGYTF. DNA for the CDR3: TGTGCCATCAGTGAGCCAAAGACAGGGGTAGCTAACTATGGCTACACCTTC.

This clone was detected once. The gene calls are TRBV30 and TRBJ1-1; maybe TRBD1 (6 bases). Germline CDR1 is GTSNPN and CDR2 is SVGIG (reference sequence). Between the trimmed V and J ends, which lost 8 bases and 5 bases, there was a span of 24 bases. The CDR3 totals 15 residues. This CDR3 is CALKGGGSLGTEAFF. For the CDR3, the DNA is TGTGCCCTAAAGGGGGGGGGCAGTTTGGGGACTGAAGCTTTCTTT.